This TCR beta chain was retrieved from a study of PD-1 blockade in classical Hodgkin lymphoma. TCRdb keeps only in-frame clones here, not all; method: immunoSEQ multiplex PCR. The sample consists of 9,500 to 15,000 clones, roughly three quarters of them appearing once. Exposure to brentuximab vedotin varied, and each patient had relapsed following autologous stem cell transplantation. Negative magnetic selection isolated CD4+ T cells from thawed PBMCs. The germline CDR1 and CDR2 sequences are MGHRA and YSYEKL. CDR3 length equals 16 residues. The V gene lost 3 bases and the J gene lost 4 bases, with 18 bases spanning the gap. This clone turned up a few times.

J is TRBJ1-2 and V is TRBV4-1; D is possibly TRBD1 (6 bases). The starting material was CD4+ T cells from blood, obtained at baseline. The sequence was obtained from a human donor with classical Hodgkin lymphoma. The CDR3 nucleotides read TGCGCCAGCAGCCAGGGGAGGAACAGGGATCCCTATGGCTACACCTTC. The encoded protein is CASSQGRNRDPYGYTF.